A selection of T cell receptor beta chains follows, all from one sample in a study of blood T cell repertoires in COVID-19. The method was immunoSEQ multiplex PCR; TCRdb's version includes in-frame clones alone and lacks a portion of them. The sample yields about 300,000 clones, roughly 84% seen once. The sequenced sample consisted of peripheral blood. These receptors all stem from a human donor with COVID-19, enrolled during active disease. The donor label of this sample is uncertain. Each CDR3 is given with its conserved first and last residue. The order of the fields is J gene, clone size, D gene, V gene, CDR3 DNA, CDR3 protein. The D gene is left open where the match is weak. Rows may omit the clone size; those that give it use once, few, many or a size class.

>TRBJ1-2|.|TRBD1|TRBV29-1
TGCAGCGTTGCCGCTACAGGGGCCTATGGCTACACCTTC
CSVAATGAYGYTF
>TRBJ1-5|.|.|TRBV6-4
TGTGCCAGCAGTGAGGGGCAGGGCCAGCAGCCCCAGCATTTT
CASSEGQGQQPQHF
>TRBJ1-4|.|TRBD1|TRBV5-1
TGCGCCAGCAGCTTGGAAGGGGGCTGGGGTGAAAAACTGTTTTTT
CASSLEGGWGEKLFF
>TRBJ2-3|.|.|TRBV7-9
TGTGCCAGCAGCTTAAACCCTGGGACATTTGGAGATACGCAGTATTTT
CASSLNPGTFGDTQYF
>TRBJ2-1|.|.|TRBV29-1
TGCAGCGTTGCTCTTTTAAATGAGCAGTTCTTC
CSVALLNEQFF
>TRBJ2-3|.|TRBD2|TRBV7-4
TGTGCCAGCAGCCTCGGAGTAGCGGGAGGGCCGCGAACAGATACGCAGTATTTT
CASSLGVAGGPRTDTQYF
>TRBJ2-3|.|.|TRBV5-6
TGTGCCAGCAGCTTTCTGGCAGGGCCACCAGATACGCAGTATTTT
CASSFLAGPPDTQYF
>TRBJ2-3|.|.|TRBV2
TGTGCCAGCAGTGAAAGGGGCCTATCTAGCACAGATACGCAGTATTTT
CASSERGLSSTDTQYF
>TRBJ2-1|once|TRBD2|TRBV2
TGTGCCAGCAGGGCGGGAGGGCGTGGAAATGAGCAGTTCTTC
CASRAGGRGNEQFF
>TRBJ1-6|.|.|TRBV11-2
TGTGCCAGCAGCTTAGATTCTCTTCGACCCCTCCACTTT
CASSLDSLRPLHF
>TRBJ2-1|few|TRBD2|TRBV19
TGTGCCAGTACTCTAGCGGGAGGGGGAGCGTACAATGAGCAGTTCTTC
CASTLAGGGAYNEQFF
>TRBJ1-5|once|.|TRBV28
TGTGCCAGCGAAGTAGGCAGGCAGCCCCAGCATTTT
CASEVGRQPQHF
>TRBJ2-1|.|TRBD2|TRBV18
TGTGCCAGCTCACCACTAGCGGGAGAGGACAATGAGCAGTTCTTC
CASSPLAGEDNEQFF
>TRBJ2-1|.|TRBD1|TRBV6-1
TGTGCCAGCAGTGAATCGAGGACAGGAAATGAGCAGTTCTTC
CASSESRTGNEQFF
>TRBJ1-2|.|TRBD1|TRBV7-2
TGTGCCAGCAGGCCACAGGGGGGAAATGGCTACACCTTC
CASRPQGGNGYTF
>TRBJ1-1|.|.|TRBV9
TGTGCCAGCAGCGTAGGTTCCCTTGAGATGAACACTGAAGCTTTCTTT
CASSVGSLEMNTEAFF
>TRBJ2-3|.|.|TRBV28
TGTGCCAGCATCCCGAGGCAGGGCCAAGATACGCAGTATTTT
CASIPRQGQDTQYF
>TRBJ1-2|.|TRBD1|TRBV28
TGTGCCAGCAAAACAGGGGTTGATGGCTACACCTTC
CASKTGVDGYTF
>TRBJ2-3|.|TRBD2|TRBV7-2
TGTGCCAGCAGCTTAGACGCTAGCGGACCCACAGATACGCAGTATTTT
CASSLDASGPTDTQYF
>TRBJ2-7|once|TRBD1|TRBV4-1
TGCGCCAGCAGCCGAGGGACAGGGAATCTCTACGAGCAGTACTTC
CASSRGTGNLYEQYF
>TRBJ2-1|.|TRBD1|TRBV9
TGTGCCAGCAGCGTAGCCGGGACAGGGGCCTACAATGAGCAGTTCTTC
CASSVAGTGAYNEQFF
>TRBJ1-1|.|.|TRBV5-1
TGCGCCAGCAGCTTGGGGGCGGGGGCCGGAACTGAAGCTTTCTTT
CASSLGAGAGTEAFF
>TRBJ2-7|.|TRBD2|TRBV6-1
TGTGCCAGCAGTGAAGCGGGGGGGGGTGCGTACGAGCAGTACTTC
CASSEAGGGAYEQYF
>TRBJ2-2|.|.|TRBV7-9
TGTGCCAGCCTGATGGGACTTGGGAACACCGGGGAGCTGTTTTTT
CASLMGLGNTGELFF
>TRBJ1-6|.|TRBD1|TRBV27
TGTGCCAGCAGCCTTACAGGGGGGCGATCACCCCTCCACTTT
CASSLTGGRSPLHF
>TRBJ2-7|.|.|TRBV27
TGTGCCAGCAGTTTACAACGGGGGGCGGAGTACGAGCAGTACTTC
CASSLQRGAEYEQYF
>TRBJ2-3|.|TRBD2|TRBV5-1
TGCGCCAGCAGCCCGACTAGCGGGAGGGCCTCGGATACGCAGTATTTT
CASSPTSGRASDTQYF
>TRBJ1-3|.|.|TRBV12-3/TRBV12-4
TGTGCCAGCACTAGTGGAAACACCATATATTTT
CASTSGNTIYF
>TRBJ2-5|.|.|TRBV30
TGTGCCTGGAGTACCCTAGGAGTAGGAGAGACCCAGTACTTC
CAWSTLGVGETQYF
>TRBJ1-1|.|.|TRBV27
TGTGCCAGCACCAAGCGGGGGGGAGGAACTGAAGCTTTCTTT
CASTKRGGGTEAFF
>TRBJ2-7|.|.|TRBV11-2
TGTGCCAGCAGCTTATCAGGGCCAAGCTCCTACGAGCAGTACTTC
CASSLSGPSSYEQYF
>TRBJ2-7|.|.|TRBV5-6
TGTGCCAGCAGCTTGGCCGCACTCTTCCCTTTTTACGAGCAGTACTTC
CASSLAALFPFYEQYF
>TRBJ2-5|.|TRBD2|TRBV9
TGTGCCAGCAGCGCCGGGACTAGCGGGGCCCCGGAGACCCAGTACTTC
CASSAGTSGAPETQYF
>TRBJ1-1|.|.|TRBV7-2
TGTGCCAGCAGCTTAAACCCAGGGATGAACACTGAAGCTTTCTTT
CASSLNPGMNTEAFF
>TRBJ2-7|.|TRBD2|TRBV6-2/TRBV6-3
TGTGCCAGCACCCCCGCGCGATTTGCGGGAGGGAACTACGAGCAGTACTTC
CASTPARFAGGNYEQYF
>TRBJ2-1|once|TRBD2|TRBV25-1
TGTGCCAGCAGTGAATATGGGAGGGCGGACAATGAGCAGTTCTTC
CASSEYGRADNEQFF
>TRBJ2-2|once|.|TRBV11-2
TGTGCCAGCAGCTTAGATCTAAGCGGGCGAAGGGCGGCCGGGGAGCTGTTTTTT
CASSLDLSGRRAAGELFF
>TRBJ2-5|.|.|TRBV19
TGTGCCAGTAGACGGGGAGAGACCCAGTACTTC
CASRRGETQYF
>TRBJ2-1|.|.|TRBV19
TGTGCCAGTAATATAGCCCTAGGGGACTACAATGAGCAGTTCTTC
CASNIALGDYNEQFF
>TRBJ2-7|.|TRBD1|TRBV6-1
TGTGCCAGCAGTGAAGGACGAACAGGGGGGTTCTACGAGCAGTACTTC
CASSEGRTGGFYEQYF
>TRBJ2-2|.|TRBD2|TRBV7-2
TGTGCCAGCAGCACCCCTAGCGGACTGAACACCGGGGAGCTGTTTTTT
CASSTPSGLNTGELFF
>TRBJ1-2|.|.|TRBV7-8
TGTGCCAGCAGCTTAGACAGGGCCTATGGCTACACCTTC
CASSLDRAYGYTF
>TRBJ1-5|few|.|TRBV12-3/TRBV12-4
TGTGCCAGCAGTTTCAGGGTTCAGCAGCCCCAGCATTTT
CASSFRVQQPQHF
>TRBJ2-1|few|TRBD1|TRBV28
TGTGCCAGTCAACAATCGGGACAGTTGAATAATGAGCAGTTCTTC
CASQQSGQLNNEQFF
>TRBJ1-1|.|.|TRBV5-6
TGTGCCAGCAGCTTGTCGGGAACTGAAGCTTTCTTT
CASSLSGTEAFF
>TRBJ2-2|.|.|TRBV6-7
TGTGCCAGCAGTTACGGTGGCGGACAGAATCCGAACACCGGGGAGCTGTTTTTT
CASSYGGGQNPNTGELFF
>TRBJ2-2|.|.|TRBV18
TGTGCCAGCTCACCACCGGGCCTGATAACCGGGGAGCTGTTTTTT
CASSPPGLITGELFF
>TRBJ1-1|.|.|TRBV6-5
TGTGCCAGCAGGCTCAAACCAGACTCCCTTGAAGCTTTCTTT
CASRLKPDSLEAFF
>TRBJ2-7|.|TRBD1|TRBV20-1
TGCAGTGCTAGTCGCACAGGGGGACCATACGAGCAGTACTTC
CSASRTGGPYEQYF
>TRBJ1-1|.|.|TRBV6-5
TGTGCCAGCAGTATCCGAGGGGACATGAACACTGAAGCTTTCTTT
CASSIRGDMNTEAFF
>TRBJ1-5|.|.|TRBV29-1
TGCAGCGTTGAGCCAGGGCCAGGTCAGCCCCAGCATTTT
CSVEPGPGQPQHF
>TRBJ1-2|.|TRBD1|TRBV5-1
TGCGCCAGCAGCCCCGATCGGGGACAGGCCCTCTATGGCTACACCTTC
CASSPDRGQALYGYTF